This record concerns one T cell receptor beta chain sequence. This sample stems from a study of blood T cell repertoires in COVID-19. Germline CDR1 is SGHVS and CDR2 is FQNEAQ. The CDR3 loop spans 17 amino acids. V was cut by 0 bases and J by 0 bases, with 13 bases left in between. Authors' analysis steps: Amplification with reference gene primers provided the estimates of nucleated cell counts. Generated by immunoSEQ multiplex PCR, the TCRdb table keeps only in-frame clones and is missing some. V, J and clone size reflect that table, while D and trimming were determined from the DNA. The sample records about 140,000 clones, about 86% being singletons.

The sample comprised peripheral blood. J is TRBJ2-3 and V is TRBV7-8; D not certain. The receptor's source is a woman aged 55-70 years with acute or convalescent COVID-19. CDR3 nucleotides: TGTGCCAGCAGCTTAGCGCAGGCCTTGATAAGCACAGATACGCAGTATTTT. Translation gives CASSLAQALISTDTQYF.